The 12 T cell receptor beta chains in this list originate from one sample, sequenced in a study of T cell repertoires in cytomegalovirus infection (dated by TCRdb to the late 2010s). The reads were generated on an Illumina HiSeq 1500. Using fastp trimming at Q25 and MiXCR clonotype assembly, TCRdb reanalyzed the public sequencing data and kept in-frame beta chains. Each CDR3 protein gets just one entry, which takes the most common genes and DNA from the rows behind it. Counted in this sample were 150,000 to 200,000 distinct CDR3 sequences; 28% of them appeared once. The ten largest clones capture around 29% of the sample. Sequenced: PBMCs. Receptors were obtained from a human donor in good health (CMV status not recorded). Some clones in this sample may be carry-over from other donors' samples.

This clonotype was counted only a few times. This chain joins TRBV25-1 and TRBJ1-4, with D tentatively TRBD1 (5 bases). Trimming stripped 8 bases from V and 8 bases from J, with 15 bases between. The CDR3 runs to 13 residues. Per germline, CDR1 MGHDK and CDR2 SYGVNS. The chain's CDR3 is CASGNRDQEKLFF. DNA for the CDR3: TGTGCCAGCGGCAACCGGGACCAAGAAAAACTGTTTTTT.

This clonotype came up many times. The V gene is TRBV2, the J gene TRBJ1-6; D uncertain. The ends were cut back, 5 bases at V and 6 bases at J, with 8 bases in the middle. Germline-derived CDR1 and CDR2 are SNHLY and FYNNEI. The CDR3 consists of 13 residues. Written as DNA, the CDR3 is TGTGCCAGCAGTCCCACAGCTAATTCACCCCTCCACTTT. Translation: CASSPTANSPLHF. The full variable domain, its missing parts supplied by reference TRBV2 and TRBJ1-6, is EPEVTQTPSHQVTQMGQEVILRCVPISNHLYFYWYRQILGQKVEFLVSFYNNEISEKSEIFDDQFSVERPDGSNFTLKIRSTKLEDSAMYFCASSPTANSPLHFGNGTRLTVT.

The chain employs TRBV5-6 and TRBJ2-7; TRBD1 matches 8 bases. The CDR3 covers 15 residues. J gave up 7 bases and V 1 base, and 10 bases lay outside the gene matches. Germline CDR1 and CDR2: SGHDT and YYEEEE. CDR3 sequence: CASSLPGTGASEQYF. In DNA form, the CDR3 reads TGTGCCAGCAGCTTGCCTGGGACAGGCGCTTCGGAGCAGTACTTC.

The J gene is TRBJ2-5, the V gene TRBV7-3; a weak D match, TRBD1 (6 bases). The V end lost 6 bases, the J end lost 0 bases, and 11 bases lay between the germline ends. In germline, CDR1 is SGHTA, CDR2 FQGTGA. The CDR3 has 14 amino acids. The CDR3 protein is CASSQDRYQETQYF. The DNA for the CDR3 is TGTGCCAGCAGTCAAGACAGGTACCAAGAGACCCAGTACTTC. The full variable domain, with the rest looked up from reference TRBV7-3 and TRBJ2-5, is GAGVSQTPSNKVTEKGKYVELRCDPISGHTALYWYRQSLGQGPEFLIYFQGTGAADDSGLPNDRFFAVRPEGSVSTLKIQRTERGDSAVYLCASSQDRYQETQYFGPGTRLLVL.

This clonotype came up a few times. The chain joins TRBV30 to TRBJ2-2; D could derive from TRBD1 or TRBD2 (5 bases each). The CDR3 extends over 15 amino acids. Trimming left V 2 bases short and J 3 bases short, with 13 bases between. Germline CDR1 GTSNPN, CDR2 SVGIG (reference sequence). The DNA of the CDR3 is TGTGCCTGGAGTCAGTTAGGGGAGCACACCGGGGAGCTGTTTTTT. It codes for CAWSQLGEHTGELFF.

The rearrangement joins TRBV19 to TRBJ2-5; the D is unclear. The germline V gene encodes CDR1 LNHDA and CDR2 SQIVND (reference sequence). V lost 6 bases and J 3 bases, leaving 11 bases between the germline ends. The CDR3 covers 13 residues. This CDR3 is CASRGTSKETQYF. The CDR3 region has the DNA TGTGCCAGTAGAGGCACCTCAAAAGAGACCCAGTACTTC.

This clonotype has at least ten counts. This rearrangement joins TRBV7-8 to TRBJ2-4, with D possibly being TRBD2 (7 bases). The V end was cut by 2 bases, the J end by 9 bases, with 20 bases between. The CDR3 runs to 16 residues. The germline V gene has CDR1 SGHVS and CDR2 FQNEAQ. The CDR3 protein is CASSLRAAGAEGIQYF. The CDR3 coding sequence is TGTGCCAGCAGCTTAAGGGCGGCGGGGGCCGAGGGCATTCAGTACTTC. Using reference TRBV7-8 and TRBJ2-4 for the parts outside the CDR3, the full variable domain is GAGVSQSPRYKVAKRGQDVALRCDPISGHVSLFWYQQALGQGPEFLTYFQNEAQLDKSGLPSDRFFAERPEGSVSTLKIQRTQQEDSAVYLCASSLRAAGAEGIQYFGAGTRLSVL.

This clonotype was counted between two and nine times. This sequence joins TRBV7-2 and TRBJ2-7; TRBD1 is a possible D gene (6 bases). The CDR3 loop spans 12 amino acids. Deletions cut 5 bases from V and 5 bases from J, with 10 bases between. Germline assignment: CDR1 SGHTA and CDR2 FQGNSA. CDR3 bases: TGTGCCAGCAGCCCCAGGGGTGACGAGCAGTACTTC. Its translation is CASSPRGDEQYF.

This clonotype was found a few times. The chain is built from TRBV10-2 and TRBJ1-1; D unresolved. V lost 0 bases and J 6 bases, leaving 11 bases between the germline ends. Germline V gives CDR1 WSHSY, CDR2 SAAADI. CDR3 size: 14 residues. The CDR3 region is CASSESIDFAEAFF. The CDR3 coding sequence is TGCGCCAGCAGTGAGTCGATAGACTTCGCTGAAGCTTTCTTT.

The V and J genes are TRBV3-1 and TRBJ1-2, with a possible D match to TRBD1 (5 bases). Per the germline V gene, CDR1 is LGHDT and CDR2 is YNNKEL (reference sequence). The CDR3 consists of 14 residues. V shed 0 bases and J shed 5 bases, with 10 bases lying between them. Here the CDR3 DNA reads TGTGCCAGCAGCCAAGATAACGGACATTATGGCTACACCTTC. Amino acid sequence: CASSQDNGHYGYTF.

The chain employs TRBV12-3 or TRBV12-4 and TRBJ2-7; unclear D gene. There are 16 residues in the CDR3. V was cut by 5 bases and J by 0 bases, with 17 bases left in between. The CDR3 DNA sequence: TGTGCCAGCAGTCCCTCGGGTGGGCTCTACTCCTACGAGCAGTACTTC. This sequence encodes CASSPSGGLYSYEQYF.

This clonotype was seen only a few times. The chain joins TRBV19 to TRBJ2-1, with 11 bases lining up with TRBD2. The CDR3 length is 15 residues. Germline V lookup: CDR1 LNHDA, CDR2 SQIVND (reference sequence). Unmatched junction bases numbered 5, after V lost 4 bases and J lost 6 bases. CDR3 sequence (DNA): TGTGCCAGTAGTAGGGTAGCGGGGGGGTCCAATGAGCAGTTCTTC. This codes for CASSRVAGGSNEQFF.